Listed below are T cell receptor beta chains from one sample, sequenced in a study of blood T cell repertoires in COVID-19. The method was immunoSEQ multiplex PCR; TCRdb's version includes in-frame clones alone and lacks a portion of them. The sample has over 70,000 clones, roughly four fifths seen once. The sample comprised peripheral blood. Receptors originate from a man under 40 with COVID-19, enrolled during active disease. Each CDR3 is given with its conserved first and last residue. Fields, in order: clone size, D gene, V gene, CDR3 protein. D genes are given only for firm matches. Some rows mark clone size as missing; the rest say once, few, many or name a class of expanded clone.

>few|TRBD1|TRBV24-1
CATSSHRGSGETQYF
>NA|NA|TRBV29-1
CSVNRWGSLNYGYTF
>NA|TRBD1|TRBV12-5
CASGLAVRTGRNEKLFF
>NA|NA|TRBV6-1
CASSEAGGNTQYF
>NA|NA|TRBV9
CASSGTAHSNQPQHF
>NA|NA|TRBV29-1
CSGGPRNQETQYF
>few|NA|TRBV24-1
CATSGGRGGYTF
>NA|NA|TRBV3-1/TRBV3-2
CASSPTLAPIPDTQYF
>few|TRBD1|TRBV30
CAWRQGSNSPLHF
>NA|NA|TRBV19
CASSIGDLSSGNTIYF
>NA|NA|TRBV28
CASTLRPTPYEQYF
>NA|TRBD2|TRBV24-1
CATSDQTSGRVVEQFF
>NA|NA|TRBV12-5
CASGFLCVPQRGSYEQYF
>NA|TRBD2|TRBV28
CASRLLAGGWYF
>once|NA|TRBV27
CASSRGGITDTQYF
>NA|TRBD2|TRBV9
CASSPFSAGGKYEQYF
>few|TRBD2|TRBV6-2/TRBV6-3
CASTPRAGGTYEQYF
>NA|NA|TRBV28
CASSSSEKLFF
>NA|TRBD1|TRBV2
CASSGPGTGEIDTQYF
>NA|TRBD1|TRBV28
CASSSRGRTEAFF
>once|NA|TRBV12-2
CASRLGSGQGENGYTF
>NA|NA|TRBV28
CASRGAPRTEAFF
>NA|NA|TRBV6-6
CASNPLGGIEPQHF
>NA|TRBD1|TRBV28
CASSRSDRAYSYEQYF
>NA|NA|TRBV4-3
CASSQGRGRDYFNEKLFF
>NA|NA|TRBV5-1
CASSLGADSSNEKLFF
>NA|TRBD2|TRBV28
CASKPGGTGANVLTF
>NA|NA|TRBV4-1
CASSQDPNGEQFF
>NA|NA|TRBV20-1
CSADSESFF
>NA|TRBD1|TRBV7-2
CASSTQTGAPGNTIYF
>NA|TRBD2|TRBV27
CASSFTSGRAYEQYF
>NA|TRBD1|TRBV7-2
CASSLRGRNEKLFF
>NA|TRBD1|TRBV7-2
CASSFSWDSNSNQPQHF
>NA|NA|TRBV4-1
CASSPQGSGEETQYF
>NA|NA|TRBV11-2
CASSLQNSGNTIYF
>NA|TRBD2|TRBV27
CASSFYASGYTDTQYF
>NA|NA|TRBV19
CASSTLQGALDTQYF
>NA|TRBD1|TRBV4-1
CASSGTGGVTGELFF
>NA|NA|TRBV18
CASSPGTAGEQYF
>NA|NA|TRBV27
CASSFGESYGYTF
>NA|TRBD2|TRBV28
CASKSGSSYNEQFF
>once|TRBD1|TRBV18
CASSPRTGEEQYF
>NA|TRBD1|TRBV11-2
CASSLGHRGRNTIYF
>NA|NA|TRBV11-2
CASSFDIRSGNTIYF
>NA|NA|TRBV19
CASNPTGSTEAFF
>NA|NA|TRBV7-8
CASSLTDSHYEQYF
>NA|NA|TRBV11-2
CASSPGPGEVGNIQYF
>once|TRBD1|TRBV10-3
CAINQGAAGETQYF
>NA|TRBD1|TRBV10-3
CAIRSGTGSSGANVLTF
>NA|TRBD2|TRBV11-2
CASSFRTSGHTGELFF
>NA|NA|TRBV21-1
CASKGGGRRSKPQHF
>NA|NA|TRBV10-3
CAIGDGSNYGYTF
>NA|NA|TRBV29-1
CSVGQFSGNTIYF
>NA|TRBD2|TRBV10-3
CAISESLRELSETQYF